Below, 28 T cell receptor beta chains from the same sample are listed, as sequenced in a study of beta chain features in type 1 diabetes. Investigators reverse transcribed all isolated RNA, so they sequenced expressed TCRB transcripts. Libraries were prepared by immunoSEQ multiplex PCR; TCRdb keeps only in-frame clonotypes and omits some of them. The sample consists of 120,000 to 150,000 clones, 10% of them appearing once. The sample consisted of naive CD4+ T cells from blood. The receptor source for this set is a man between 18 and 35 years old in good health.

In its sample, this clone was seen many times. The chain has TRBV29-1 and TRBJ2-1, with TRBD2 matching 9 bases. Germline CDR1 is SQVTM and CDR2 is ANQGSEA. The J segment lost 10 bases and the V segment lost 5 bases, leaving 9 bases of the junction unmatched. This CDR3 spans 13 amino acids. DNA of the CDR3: TGCAGCGTTCTGGGTAGGACTAGCGAGGAGCAGTTCTTC. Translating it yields CSVLGRTSEEQFF.

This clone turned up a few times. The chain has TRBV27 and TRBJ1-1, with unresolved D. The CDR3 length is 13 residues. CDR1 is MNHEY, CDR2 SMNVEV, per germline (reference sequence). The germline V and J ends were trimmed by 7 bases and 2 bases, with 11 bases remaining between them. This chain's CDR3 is CASTPSLNTEAFF. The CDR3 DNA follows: TGTGCCAGCACTCCATCACTTAACACTGAAGCTTTCTTT.

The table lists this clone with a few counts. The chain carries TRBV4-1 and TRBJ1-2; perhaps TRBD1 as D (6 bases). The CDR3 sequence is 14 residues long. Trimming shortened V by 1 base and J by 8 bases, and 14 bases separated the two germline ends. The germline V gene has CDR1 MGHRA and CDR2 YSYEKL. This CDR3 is CASSQVTGDRGYTF. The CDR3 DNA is TGCGCCAGCAGCCAAGTTACGGGCGACAGGGGCTACACCTTC.

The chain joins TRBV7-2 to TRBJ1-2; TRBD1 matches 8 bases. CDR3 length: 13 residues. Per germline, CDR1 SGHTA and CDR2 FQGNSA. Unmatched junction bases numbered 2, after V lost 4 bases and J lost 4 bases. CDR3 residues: CASSWTGTYGYTF. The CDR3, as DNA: TGTGCCAGCAGCTGGACAGGGACCTATGGCTACACCTTC.

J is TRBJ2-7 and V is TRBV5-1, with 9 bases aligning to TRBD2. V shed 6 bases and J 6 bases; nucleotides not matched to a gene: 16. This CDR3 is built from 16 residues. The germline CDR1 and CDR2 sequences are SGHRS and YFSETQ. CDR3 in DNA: TGCGCCAGCAAGGAGGGTGGACTAGCGATATCAAGCGAGCAGTACTTC. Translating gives CASKEGGLAISSEQYF. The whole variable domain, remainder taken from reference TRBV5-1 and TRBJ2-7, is KAGVTQTPRYLIKTRGQQVTLSCSPISGHRSVSWYQQTPGQGLQFLFEYFSETQRNKGNFPGRFSGRQFSNSRSEMNVSTLELGDSALYLCASKEGGLAISSEQYFGPGTRLTVT.

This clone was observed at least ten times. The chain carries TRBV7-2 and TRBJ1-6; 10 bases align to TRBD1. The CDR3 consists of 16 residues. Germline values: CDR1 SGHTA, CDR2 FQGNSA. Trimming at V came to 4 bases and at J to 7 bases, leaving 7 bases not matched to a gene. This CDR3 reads CASSSRQGAGNSPLHF. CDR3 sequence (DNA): TGTGCCAGCAGCTCGCGACAGGGGGCAGGGAATTCACCCCTCCACTTT. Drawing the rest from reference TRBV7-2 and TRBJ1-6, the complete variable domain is GAGVSQSPSNKVTEKGKDVELRCDPISGHTALYWYRQSLGQGLEFLIYFQGNSAPDKSGLPSDRFSAERTGGSVSTLTIQRTQQEDSAVYLCASSSRQGAGNSPLHFGNGTRLTVT.

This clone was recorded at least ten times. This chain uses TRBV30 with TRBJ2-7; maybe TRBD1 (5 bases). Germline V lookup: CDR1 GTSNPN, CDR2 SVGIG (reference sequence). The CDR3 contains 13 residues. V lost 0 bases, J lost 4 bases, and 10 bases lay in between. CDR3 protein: CAWSVSPGYEQYF. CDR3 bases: TGTGCCTGGAGTGTAAGCCCAGGGTACGAGCAGTACTTC.

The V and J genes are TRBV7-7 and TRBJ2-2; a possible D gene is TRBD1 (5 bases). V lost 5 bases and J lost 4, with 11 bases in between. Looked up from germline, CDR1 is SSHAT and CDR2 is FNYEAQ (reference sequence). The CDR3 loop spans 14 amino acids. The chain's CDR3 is CASSPDRGTGELFF. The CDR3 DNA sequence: TGTGCCAGCAGCCCTGATAGGGGCACCGGGGAGCTGTTTTTT.

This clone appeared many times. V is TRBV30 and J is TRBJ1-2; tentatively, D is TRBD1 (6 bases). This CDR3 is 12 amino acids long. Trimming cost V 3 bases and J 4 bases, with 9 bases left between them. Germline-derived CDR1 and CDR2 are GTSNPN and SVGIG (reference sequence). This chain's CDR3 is CAWSLGAYGYTF. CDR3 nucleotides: TGTGCCTGGAGCTTGGGGGCCTATGGCTACACCTTC.

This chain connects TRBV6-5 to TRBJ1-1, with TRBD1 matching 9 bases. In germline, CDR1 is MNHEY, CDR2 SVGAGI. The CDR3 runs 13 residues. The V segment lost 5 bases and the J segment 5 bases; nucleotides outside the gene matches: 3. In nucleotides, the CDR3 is TGTGCCAGCAGTGGGACAGGGAGGACTGAAGCTTTCTTT. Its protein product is CASSGTGRTEAFF.

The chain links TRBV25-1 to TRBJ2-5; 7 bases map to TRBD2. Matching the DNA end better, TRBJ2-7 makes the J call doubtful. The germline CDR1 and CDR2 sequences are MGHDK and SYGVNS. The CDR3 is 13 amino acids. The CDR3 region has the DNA TGTGCCAGCAGTGGGACTAGCTCCTACGAGCAGTACTTC. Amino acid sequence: CASSGTSSYEQYF.

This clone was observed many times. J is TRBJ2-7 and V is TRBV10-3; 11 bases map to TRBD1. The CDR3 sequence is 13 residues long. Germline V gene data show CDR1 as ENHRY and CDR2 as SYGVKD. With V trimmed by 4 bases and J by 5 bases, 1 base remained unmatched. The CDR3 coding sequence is TGTGCCATCAGTGCGGGACAGGGGGACGAGCAGTACTTC. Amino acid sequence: CAISAGQGDEQYF.

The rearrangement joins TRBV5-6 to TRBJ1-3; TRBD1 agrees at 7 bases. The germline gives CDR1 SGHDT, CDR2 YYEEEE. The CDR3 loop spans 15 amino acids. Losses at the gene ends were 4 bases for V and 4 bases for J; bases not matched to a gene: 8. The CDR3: CASSGLGTAGNTIYF. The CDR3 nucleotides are TGTGCCAGCAGCGGGCTCGGGACAGCCGGAAACACCATATATTTT.

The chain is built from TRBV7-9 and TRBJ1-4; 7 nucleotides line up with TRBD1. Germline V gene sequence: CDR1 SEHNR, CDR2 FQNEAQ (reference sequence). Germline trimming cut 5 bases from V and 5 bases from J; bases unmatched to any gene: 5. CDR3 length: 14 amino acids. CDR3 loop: CASSLGQTNEKLFF. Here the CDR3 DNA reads TGTGCCAGCAGCCTGGGACAGACAAATGAAAAACTGTTTTTT.

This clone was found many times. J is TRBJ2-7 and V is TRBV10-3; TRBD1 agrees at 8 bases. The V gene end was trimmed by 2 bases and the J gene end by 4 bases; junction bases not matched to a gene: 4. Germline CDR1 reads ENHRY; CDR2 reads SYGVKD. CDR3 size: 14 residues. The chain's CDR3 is CAISEGTGAYEQYF. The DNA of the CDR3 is TGTGCCATCAGTGAGGGGACAGGAGCTTACGAGCAGTACTTC.

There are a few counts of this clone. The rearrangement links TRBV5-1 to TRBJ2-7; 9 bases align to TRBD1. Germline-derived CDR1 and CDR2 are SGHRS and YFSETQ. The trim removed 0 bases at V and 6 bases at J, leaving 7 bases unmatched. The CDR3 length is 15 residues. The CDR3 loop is CASSLAGQGLVEQYF. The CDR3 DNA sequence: TGCGCCAGCAGCTTGGCCGGACAGGGGTTGGTCGAGCAGTACTTC.

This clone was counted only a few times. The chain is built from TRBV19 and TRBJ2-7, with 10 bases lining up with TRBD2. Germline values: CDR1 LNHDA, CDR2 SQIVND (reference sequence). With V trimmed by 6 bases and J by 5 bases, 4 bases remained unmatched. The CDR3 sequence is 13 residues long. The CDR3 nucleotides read TGTGCCAGTAGACCTAGCGGGGGTAACGAGCAGTACTTC. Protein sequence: CASRPSGGNEQYF.

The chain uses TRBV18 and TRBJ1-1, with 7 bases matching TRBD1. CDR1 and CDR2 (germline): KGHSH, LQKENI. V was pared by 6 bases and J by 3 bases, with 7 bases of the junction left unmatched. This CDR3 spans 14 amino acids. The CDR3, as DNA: TGTGCCAGCTCCCGAAATCAGGGGGACACTGAAGCTTTCTTT. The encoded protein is CASSRNQGDTEAFF.

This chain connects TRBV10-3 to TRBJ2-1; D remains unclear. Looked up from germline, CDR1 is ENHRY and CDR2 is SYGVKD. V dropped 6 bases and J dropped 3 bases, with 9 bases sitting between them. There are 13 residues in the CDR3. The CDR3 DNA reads TGTGCCATCAGCCCGCCAGGCTACAATGAGCAGTTCTTC. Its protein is CAISPPGYNEQFF.

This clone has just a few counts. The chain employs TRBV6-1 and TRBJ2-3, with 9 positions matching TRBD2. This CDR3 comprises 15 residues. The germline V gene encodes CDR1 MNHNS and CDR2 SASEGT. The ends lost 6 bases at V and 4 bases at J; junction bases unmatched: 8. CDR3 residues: CASRGGGAGADTQYF. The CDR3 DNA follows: TGTGCCAGCAGAGGCGGGGGGGCCGGAGCAGATACGCAGTATTTT.

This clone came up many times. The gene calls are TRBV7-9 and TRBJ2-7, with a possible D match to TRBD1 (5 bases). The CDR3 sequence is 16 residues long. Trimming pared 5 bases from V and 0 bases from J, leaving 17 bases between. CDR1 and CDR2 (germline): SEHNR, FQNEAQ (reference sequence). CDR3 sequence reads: CASSPPTGSLSYEQYF. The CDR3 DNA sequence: TGTGCCAGCAGCCCCCCCACAGGTAGCCTCTCCTACGAGCAGTACTTC.

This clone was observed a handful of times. CDR3 sequence: CASSLALGQSYEQYF. The CDR3 DNA reads TGCGCCAGCAGCTTGGCCTTGGGACAGTCCTACGAGCAGTACTTC. This sequence joins TRBV5-1 and TRBJ2-7; TRBD1 matches 7 bases. The CDR3 spans 15 residues. Germline-derived CDR1 and CDR2 are SGHRS and YFSETQ. V trimming: 0 bases; J trimming: 1 base; junction bases outside the gene matches: 4.

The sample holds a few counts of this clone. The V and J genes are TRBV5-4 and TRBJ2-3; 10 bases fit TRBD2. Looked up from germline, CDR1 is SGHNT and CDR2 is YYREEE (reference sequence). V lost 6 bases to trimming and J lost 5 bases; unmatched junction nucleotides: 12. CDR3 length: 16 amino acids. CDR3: CASTDPSGGRGDTQYF. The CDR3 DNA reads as TGTGCCAGCACCGACCCTAGCGGGGGCCGTGGAGATACGCAGTATTTT.

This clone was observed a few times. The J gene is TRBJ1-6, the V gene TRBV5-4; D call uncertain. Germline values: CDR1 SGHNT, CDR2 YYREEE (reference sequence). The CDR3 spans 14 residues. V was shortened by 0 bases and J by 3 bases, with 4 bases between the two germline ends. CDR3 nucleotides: TGTGCCAGCAGCTTGGACAGCTATAATTCACCCCTCCACTTT. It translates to CASSLDSYNSPLHF.

CDR3 DNA sequence: TGTGCCAGCAGTTTATCGTATCAGTCAGAGACCCAGTACTTC. Protein product: CASSLSYQSETQYF. The rearrangement uses TRBV27 and TRBJ2-5; D remains ambiguous. The CDR3 has 14 amino acids. Germline assignment: CDR1 MNHEY and CDR2 SMNVEV (reference sequence). V lost 0 bases to trimming and J lost 4 bases, with 9 bases between them.

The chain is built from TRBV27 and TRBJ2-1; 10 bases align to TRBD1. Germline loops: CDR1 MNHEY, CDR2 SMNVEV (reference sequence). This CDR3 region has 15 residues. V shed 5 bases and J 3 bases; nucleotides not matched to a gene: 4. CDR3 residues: CASSQRTGGYNEQFF. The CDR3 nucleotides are TGTGCCAGCAGTCAGAGGACAGGGGGCTACAATGAGCAGTTCTTC.

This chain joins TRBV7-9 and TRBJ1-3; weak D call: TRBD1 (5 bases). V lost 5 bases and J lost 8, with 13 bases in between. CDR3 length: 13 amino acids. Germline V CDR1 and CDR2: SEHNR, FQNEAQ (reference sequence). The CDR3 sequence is CASSPRAIDTIYF. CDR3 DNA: TGTGCCAGCAGCCCCAGGGCGATCGACACCATATATTTT. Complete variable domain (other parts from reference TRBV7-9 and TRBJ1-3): DTGVSQNPRHKITKRGQNVTFRCDPISEHNRLYWYRQTLGQGPEFLTYFQNEAQLEKSRLLSDRFSAERPKGSFSTLEIQRTEQGDSAMYLCASSPRAIDTIYFGEGSWLTVV.

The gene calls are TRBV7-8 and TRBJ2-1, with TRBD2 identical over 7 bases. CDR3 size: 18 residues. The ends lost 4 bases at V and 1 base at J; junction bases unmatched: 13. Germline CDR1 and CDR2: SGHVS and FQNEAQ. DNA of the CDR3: TGTGCCAGCAGCTCCCTCGTTTTCCTAGCGGTATCCTACAATGAGCAGTTCTTC. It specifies CASSSLVFLAVSYNEQFF.